The 26 T cell receptor beta chains below all came from one sample that was sequenced in a study of blood T cell repertoires in COVID-19. Here immunoSEQ multiplex PCR was the method, and the copy in TCRdb shows in-frame clones only, minus some. This sample has 200,000 to 250,000 clones, with approximately 85% found just once. The material sequenced was PBMCs or T cells enriched from blood (not recorded which). The source is a woman in her forties or fifties who had recovered from COVID-19.

The DNA of the CDR3 is TGTGCCAGCAGTGAAACTTTCAGACAGGGGATAGATCAGTACTTC. Its protein is CASSETFRQGIDQYF. The chain joins TRBV6-1 to TRBJ2-7; 8 nucleotides agree with TRBD1. V shed 2 bases, J shed 10 bases, and the junction held 13 bases outside the gene matches. Germline values: CDR1 MNHNS, CDR2 SASEGT. The CDR3 covers 15 residues.

This sequence joins TRBV9 and TRBJ2-2; perhaps TRBD1 as D (5 bases). There are 12 residues in the CDR3. Germline V gene data show CDR1 as SGDLS and CDR2 as YYNGEE. The V end was cut by 8 bases, the J end by 6 bases, with 11 bases between. The CDR3 is CARKRQPGELFF. In DNA, the CDR3 is TGTGCCAGGAAGCGACAGCCCGGGGAGCTGTTTTTT.

This chain connects TRBV12-3 or TRBV12-4 to TRBJ2-3; D remains unclear. V was cut by 5 bases and J by 8 bases, with 8 bases left in between. CDR3 length: 11 amino acids. CDR3 sequence reads: CASSVRGTQYF. For the CDR3, the DNA is TGTGCCAGCAGTGTAAGAGGTACGCAGTATTTT.

This chain links TRBV5-4 with TRBJ2-7; D remains ambiguous. V gave up 3 bases and J gave up 7 bases, with 14 bases separating them. Germline CDR1 SGHNT, CDR2 YYREEE (reference sequence). The CDR3 is 13 amino acids. The CDR3 DNA sequence: TGTGCCAGCAGCTCCACAGTTTTCGAAGAGCAGTACTTC. Its protein product is CASSSTVFEEQYF.

This clone was detected only a few times. The chain uses TRBV30 and TRBJ1-3, with unresolved D. This CDR3 is built from 14 residues. The germline V gene has CDR1 GTSNPN and CDR2 SVGIG (reference sequence). With 2 bases removed from V and 7 bases from J, the gap between germline ends came to 15 bases. In nucleotides, the CDR3 is TGTGCCTGGAGTCGCCCGGGATTGGGCAACACCATATATTTT. This codes for CAWSRPGLGNTIYF.

This clone was counted a few times. The chain carries TRBV4-1 and TRBJ2-1, with 10 bases that match TRBD2. The CDR3 is 15 amino acids. Germline trimming cut 5 bases from V and 7 bases from J; bases unmatched to any gene: 8. Germline V gene data show CDR1 as MGHRA and CDR2 as YSYEKL. The CDR3 is CASSETSGPVNEQFF. The CDR3 DNA is TGCGCCAGCAGCGAGACTAGCGGGCCCGTTAATGAGCAGTTCTTC.

The rearrangement uses TRBV27 and TRBJ2-7, with a tentative D call TRBD1 (6 bases). The ends were cut back, 5 bases at V and 8 bases at J, with 22 bases in the middle. The germline V gene has CDR1 MNHEY and CDR2 SMNVEV (reference sequence). The length of the CDR3 is 15 residues. Here the CDR3 reads CASSLRGRSYEQQYF. CDR3 DNA sequence: TGTGCCAGCAGTCTCAGGGGCAGGTCCTACGAGCAGCAGTACTTC.

CDR3: CASSLARVNIQYF. For the CDR3, the DNA is TGTGCCAGCAGCTTAGCCAGGGTCAACATTCAGTACTTC. V and J are TRBV3-1 (or the pseudogene TRBV3-2) and TRBJ2-4; D might be TRBD1 (5 bases). Germline values: CDR1 LGHDT, CDR2 YNNKEL (reference sequence). There are 13 residues in the CDR3. The germline V and J ends were trimmed by 5 bases and 7 bases, with 12 bases remaining between them.

This sequence joins TRBV6-5 and TRBJ2-7; TRBD2 agrees at 8 bases. There are 16 residues in the CDR3. J lost 2 bases, V lost 0 bases, and 6 bases had no gene match. CDR1 is MNHEY and CDR2 is SVGAGI in the germline V gene. In DNA, the CDR3 is TGTGCCAGCAGTTACTCGATGCGGGGGGCCGCCTACGAGCAGTACTTC. It specifies CASSYSMRGAAYEQYF.

The chain combines TRBV27 with TRBJ2-1; TRBD2 matches at 8 bases. V trimming: 4 bases; J trimming: 4 bases; junction bases outside the gene matches: 15. The CDR3 spans 18 residues. Germline CDR1 MNHEY, CDR2 SMNVEV (reference sequence). The CDR3 coding sequence is TGTGCCAGCAGTTCACTACTTCCGGGAGGGGGGAAATACAATGAGCAGTTCTTC. It encodes CASSSLLPGGGKYNEQFF.

In regard to this clone: At one boundary the junction diverges from the germline segment, which might be a read error. The gene calls are TRBV7-7 and TRBJ2-1; 15 nucleotides align to TRBD2. Germline CDR1 is SSHAT and CDR2 is FNYEAQ (reference sequence). This CDR3 comprises 16 residues. The CDR3 DNA reads as TGTGCTAGCAGCTTGGGACTAGCGGGAGGAGGGAATGAGCAGTTCTTC. Protein product: CASSLGLAGGGNEQFF.

The rearrangement joins TRBV5-6 to TRBJ1-5, with unresolved D. Germline values: CDR1 SGHDT, CDR2 YYEEEE. Trimming pared 0 bases from V and 1 base from J, leaving 5 bases between. The CDR3 sequence is 14 residues long. In nucleotides, the CDR3 is TGTGCCAGCAGCTTGGCGGGGAGCAATCAGCCCCAGCATTTT. It is translated as CASSLAGSNQPQHF.

DNA for the CDR3: TGTGCCTGGGGTCAGGGTCTACAGTTTAATGAAAAACTGTTTTTT. This sequence encodes CAWGQGLQFNEKLFF. V usage is TRBV30 and J usage is TRBJ1-4; possible D gene TRBD1, 5 bases. V lost 5 bases to trimming and J lost 4 bases, with 17 bases between them. The CDR3 spans 15 residues. Germline CDR1 GTSNPN, CDR2 SVGIG (reference sequence).

The rearrangement uses TRBV5-1 and TRBJ2-5; D might be TRBD2 (5 bases). Trimming took 0 bases from V and 3 from J, leaving 12 bases between them. CDR1 is SGHRS and CDR2 is YFSETQ in the germline V gene. The CDR3 extends over 15 amino acids. The CDR3 sequence is CASSLERRIKETQYF. In nucleotides, the CDR3 is TGCGCCAGCAGCTTGGAAAGGAGGATCAAAGAGACCCAGTACTTC.

This rearrangement joins TRBV11-3 to TRBJ1-1, with 10 bases that match TRBD1. The CDR3 runs 15 residues. The trim removed 5 bases at V and 5 bases at J, leaving 8 bases unmatched. Germline CDR1 SGHNT, CDR2 YENEEA. CDR3 residues: CASSRRGQGMTEAFF. Here the CDR3 DNA reads TGTGCCAGCAGCCGGAGGGGACAGGGGATGACTGAAGCTTTCTTT.

The chain is built from TRBV5-4 and TRBJ1-5; possibly TRBD1 for D (5 bases). Germline values: CDR1 SGHNT, CDR2 YYREEE (reference sequence). Trimming left V 4 bases short and J 4 bases short, with 9 bases between. CDR3 length: 13 amino acids. Written as DNA, the CDR3 is TGTGCCAGCAGCCCGGACACAAATCAGCCCCAGCATTTT. Translating it yields CASSPDTNQPQHF.

The chain recombines TRBV7-9 with TRBJ1-1; 9 bases line up with TRBD1. The CDR3 is 15 amino acids. Germline trimming cut 3 bases from V and 1 base from J; bases unmatched to any gene: 3. Germline V lookup: CDR1 SEHNR, CDR2 FQNEAQ (reference sequence). The CDR3 nucleotides read TGTGCCAGCAGCTTCCAACAGGGGGCGAACACTGAAGCTTTCTTT. Residues: CASSFQQGANTEAFF.

The V call is TRBV14, the J call TRBJ2-7; a weak D match, TRBD2 (6 bases). Germline CDR1 SGHDN, CDR2 FVKESK. The V gene lost 3 bases and the J gene lost 6 bases, with 12 bases spanning the gap. This CDR3 is built from 13 residues. CDR3 coding DNA: TGTGCCAGCAGCCACCAATCTAGCGTCGAGCAGTACTTC. Protein sequence: CASSHQSSVEQYF.

The V call is TRBV28, the J call TRBJ2-5, with 8 bases identical to TRBD2. V gave up 1 base and J gave up 5 bases; unmatched junction bases: 3. Germline loops: CDR1 MDHEN, CDR2 SYDVKM. CDR3 size: 14 residues. This chain's CDR3 is CASSLSGGRETQYF. In DNA, the CDR3 is TGTGCCAGCAGTTTATCTGGCGGGAGGGAGACCCAGTACTTC.

The chain couples TRBV28 to TRBJ2-4, with 11 bases matching TRBD2. The CDR3 spans 17 residues. CDR1 is MDHEN, CDR2 SYDVKM, per germline. Trimming cost V 2 bases and J 1 base; bases outside gene matches: 4. The CDR3 region has the DNA TGTGCCAGCAGTTTAACTAGCGGGAGACAGGCCAAAAACATTCAGTACTTC. Protein product: CASSLTSGRQAKNIQYF. The full variable domain, completed using reference TRBV28 and TRBJ2-4, is DVKVTQSSRYLVKRTGEKVFLECVQDMDHENMFWYRQDPGLGLRLIYFSYDVKMKEKGDIPEGYSVSREKKERFSLILESASTNQTSMYLCASSLTSGRQAKNIQYFGAGTRLSVL.

The genes are TRBV30 and TRBJ1-1; no reliable D call. V lost 2 bases to trimming and J lost 3 bases, with 10 bases between them. The CDR3 sequence is 13 residues long. CDR1 is GTSNPN and CDR2 is SVGIG in the germline V gene (reference sequence). CDR3 protein: CAWSRSEYTEAFF. The CDR3 DNA is TGTGCCTGGAGTCGGAGTGAGTACACTGAAGCTTTCTTT.

The chain couples TRBV19 to TRBJ2-7, with 8 bases fitting TRBD1. V lost 5 bases and J lost 3; bases outside the gene matches: 6. The germline V gene has CDR1 LNHDA and CDR2 SQIVND (reference sequence). The CDR3 contains 14 residues. Here the CDR3 reads CASSFGTGDYEQYF. In DNA, the CDR3 is TGTGCCAGTAGTTTTGGGACAGGAGACTACGAGCAGTACTTC.

The chain links TRBV7-8 to TRBJ1-2; a weak D match, TRBD1 (5 bases). CDR1 and CDR2 from the germline V gene are SGHVS and FQNEAQ. The CDR3 sequence is 13 residues long. The germline V and J ends were trimmed by 1 base and 11 bases, with 14 bases remaining between them. CDR3 DNA sequence: TGTGCCAGCAGCTTAGGCCTGGATCCAGGGTACACCTTC. Encoded protein: CASSLGLDPGYTF.

The rearrangement uses TRBV6-5 and TRBJ2-7, with a possible D match to TRBD2 (6 bases). The CDR3 spans 12 residues. Looked up from germline, CDR1 is MNHEY and CDR2 is SVGAGI. The V end was cut by 4 bases, the J end by 5 bases, with 9 bases between. CDR3 region: CASSFGGDEQYF. CDR3 nucleotides: TGTGCCAGCAGTTTCGGCGGGGACGAGCAGTACTTC.

Points on this clone: This sample also contains other DNA sequences that code for the same CDR3. The genes are TRBV18 and TRBJ1-3, with a possible D match to TRBD1 (6 bases). Germline lookup yields CDR1 KGHSH and CDR2 LQKENI. Trimming took off 3 bases at V and 0 bases at J, with 6 bases between the two ends. There are 14 residues in the CDR3. The chain's CDR3 is CASSPDSSGNTIYF. In nucleotides, the CDR3 is TGTGCCAGCTCACCGGACAGCTCTGGAAACACCATATATTTT. Supplemented by reference TRBV18 and TRBJ1-3, the full variable domain reads NAGVMQNPRHLVRRRGQEARLRCSPMKGHSHVYWYRQLPEEGLKFMVYLQKENIIDESGMPKERFSAEFPKEGPSILRIQQVVRGDSAAYFCASSPDSSGNTIYFGEGSWLTVV.

The chain uses TRBV7-8 and TRBJ1-5; D is possibly TRBD1 (6 bases). The CDR3 has 14 residues. V lost 5 bases and J 1 base, leaving 9 bases between the germline ends. Germline values: CDR1 SGHVS, CDR2 FQNEAQ. The chain's CDR3 is CASSAGGSNQPQHF. The DNA for the CDR3 is TGTGCCAGCAGCGCGGGGGGCAGCAATCAGCCCCAGCATTTT.